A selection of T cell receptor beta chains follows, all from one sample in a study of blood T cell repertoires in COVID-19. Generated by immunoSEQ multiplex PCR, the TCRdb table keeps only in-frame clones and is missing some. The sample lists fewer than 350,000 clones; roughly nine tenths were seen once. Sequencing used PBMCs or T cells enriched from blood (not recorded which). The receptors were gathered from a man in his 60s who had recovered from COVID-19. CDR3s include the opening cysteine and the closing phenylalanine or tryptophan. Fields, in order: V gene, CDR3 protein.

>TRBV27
CASTTGTGSMNTEAFF
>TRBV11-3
CASSLLAGRNTGELFF
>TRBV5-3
CARNLGEGMDTGELFF
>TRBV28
CASSRQVHEQYF
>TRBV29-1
CSVGTSGSSLYF
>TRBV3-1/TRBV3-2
CASSPATVEGTEAFF
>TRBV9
CASSVLGGSSAGELFF
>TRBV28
CASSDLDRANEKLFF
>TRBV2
CASSDRQGGADTQYF
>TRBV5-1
CASSNQGGGGSSFTGELFF
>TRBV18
CASSQTGGTEAFF
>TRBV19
CASSISRGSGRAVYNEQFF
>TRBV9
CASSVYSGGNTIYF
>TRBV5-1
CASSFGLLAGSSYEQYF
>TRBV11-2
CASSLGQGPYNEQFF
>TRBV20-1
CSASSGSRADTQYF
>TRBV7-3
CASSSQGDTEAFF
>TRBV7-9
CASSQTSRDTDTQYF
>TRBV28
CASSLIGGPVYEQYF
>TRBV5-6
CASSLLQGNSNEKLFF
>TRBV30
CAWSVRRGTGPYGYTF
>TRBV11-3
CASSPRDRSSYEQYF
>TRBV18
CASSPSGVGETQYF
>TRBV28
CASSDSHQPQHF
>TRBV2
CARGQTNTEAFF
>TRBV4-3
CASSQGSSARSLDEQYF
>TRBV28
CASIPQQGGGSAEAFF
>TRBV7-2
CASSTTGTSSYNEQFF
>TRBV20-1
CSASQAREAQPQHF
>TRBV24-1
CATSEPGTGGTGELFF
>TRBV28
CASSRAGQVLNSPLHF
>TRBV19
CASSTEVANYGYTF
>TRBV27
CASSLGQGSPNEQFF
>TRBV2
CASSAGGGNQPQHF
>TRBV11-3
CASSLGLAGQAEQFF
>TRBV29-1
CSVQVESYNEQFF
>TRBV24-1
CATRQTGDTEAFF
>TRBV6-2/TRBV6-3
CASSYSLAGGTGLYEQYF
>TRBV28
CGAGGPWVDEQFF